This T cell receptor beta chain appears in the sequencing data of a study of response to subunit inactivated influenza vaccine. Whole-study results and caveats: Authors suggested that a seasonal influenza vaccination recruits few new T cells each time.

V was pared by 7 bases and J by 6 bases, with 20 bases between. The CDR3 is 15 amino acids. Germline CDR1 SGHRS, CDR2 YFSETQ. TCRdb used MiXCR to reprocess the RT-PCR reads, holding one entry per CDR3 protein. Among about 480,000 distinct CDR3 sequences listed, approximately 10% were seen once. This clonotype was observed at least ten times. The antigen is undetermined. The clonotype comes from a man in his fifties or sixties who received an inactivated influenza vaccine. V usage is TRBV5-1 and J usage is TRBJ1-5; D is undetermined. The material sequenced was PBMCs from blood, taken roughly 47 days after vaccination. CDR3 sequence: CASFFGPRSIQPQHF. The CDR3 nucleotides read TGCGCCAGCTTTTTTGGCCCGCGTTCTATTCAGCCCCAGCATTTT.